Following are 16 T cell receptor beta chains from one sample sequenced in a study of cytomegalovirus exposure and HLA in healthy donors. PCR primers comprised 60 Vbeta and 13 Jbeta primers. The method was immunoSEQ multiplex PCR; TCRdb's version includes in-frame clones alone and lacks a portion of them. The profile covers some 98,000 clones, with around 67% appearing a single time and around 2.3% taken by the ten largest. Material for sequencing was PBMCs. Receptors were obtained from a middle-aged man in good health and CMV-seronegative.

The V call is TRBV6-1, the J call TRBJ2-2; TRBD1 aligns across 7 bases. The germline V gene encodes CDR1 MNHNS and CDR2 SASEGT. The CDR3 runs 16 residues. J lost 7 bases, V lost 6 bases, and 14 bases had no gene match. CDR3 sequence reads: CASSESGRGRNGELFF. CDR3 DNA: TGTGCCAGCAGCGAATCCGGCAGGGGGAGAAACGGGGAGCTGTTTTTT.

V is TRBV28 and J is TRBJ2-7, with D perhaps matching TRBD2 (5 bases). Trimming pared 2 bases from V and 1 base from J, leaving 12 bases between. In germline, CDR1 is MDHEN, CDR2 SYDVKM. CDR3 length: 15 residues. CDR3 in DNA: TGTGCCAGCAGTTTAACGGGGTCCCTTTCCTACGAGCAGTACTTC. Translating it yields CASSLTGSLSYEQYF.

This rearrangement joins TRBV2 to TRBJ2-1, with 11 bases lining up with TRBD2. V shed 6 bases and J 6 bases; nucleotides not matched to a gene: 4. The CDR3 spans 14 residues. CDR1 SNHLY and CDR2 FYNNEI come from the germline V gene. CDR3 region: CASRGTSGPNEQFF. Here the CDR3 DNA reads TGTGCCAGCAGAGGGACTAGCGGCCCCAATGAGCAGTTCTTC. Drawing the rest from reference TRBV2 and TRBJ2-1, the complete variable domain is EPEVTQTPSHQVTQMGQEVILRCVPISNHLYFYWYRQILGQKVEFLVSFYNNEISEKSEIFDDQFSVERPDGSNFTLKIRSTKLEDSAMYFCASRGTSGPNEQFFGPGTRLTVL.

This chain links TRBV5-1 with TRBJ1-3; the D gene is possibly TRBD1 (6 bases). V lost 2 bases to trimming and J lost 4 bases, with 13 bases between them. This CDR3 is 15 amino acids long. Germline V gene sequence: CDR1 SGHRS, CDR2 YFSETQ. The CDR3: CASSFVGAVGNTIYF. The CDR3 DNA reads TGCGCCAGCAGCTTCGTGGGGGCGGTAGGAAACACCATATATTTT. Full variable domain (missing parts from reference TRBV5-1 and TRBJ1-3): KAGVTQTPRYLIKTRGQQVTLSCSPISGHRSVSWYQQTPGQGLQFLFEYFSETQRNKGNFPGRFSGRQFSNSRSEMNVSTLELGDSALYLCASSFVGAVGNTIYFGEGSWLTVV.

This clone was picked up one time. The chain couples TRBV5-1 to TRBJ1-1, with D perhaps TRBD1 (5 bases). Between the trimmed V and J ends, which lost 6 bases and 9 bases, there was a span of 18 bases. The CDR3 length is 13 residues. The germline V gene encodes CDR1 SGHRS and CDR2 YFSETQ. CDR3 in DNA: TGCGCCAGCACGTCCGCGGGGGGGATGCAAGCTTTCTTT. Translation gives CASTSAGGMQAFF.

Remarks on this clone: At the DNA level, this CDR3 is encoded by other sequences in the same sample as well. The CDR3 coding sequence is TGTGCCAGCAGAAGCAGGGGGTATAGCAATCAGCCCCAGCATTTT. It is translated as CASRSRGYSNQPQHF. The chain couples TRBV28 to TRBJ1-5; 7 bases agree with TRBD1. V lost 6 bases, J lost 0 bases, and 5 bases stayed unmatched. The germline V gene has CDR1 MDHEN and CDR2 SYDVKM. The CDR3 has 15 residues.

This clone appeared a few times. V usage is TRBV6-4 and J usage is TRBJ2-3; 13 bases are shared with TRBD2. The CDR3 spans 16 residues. Germline V CDR1 and CDR2: MRHNA, SNTAGT. Unmatched junction bases numbered 8, after V lost 6 bases and J lost 5 bases. The CDR3 is CASSMGLAGYKDTQYF. The DNA of the CDR3 is TGTGCCAGCAGCATGGGACTAGCGGGGTATAAAGATACGCAGTATTTT.

The rearrangement links TRBV2 to TRBJ1-6; 9 bases align to TRBD1. This CDR3 spans 14 amino acids. V lost 7 bases to trimming and J lost 10 bases; unmatched junction nucleotides: 8. Germline V gene sequence: CDR1 SNHLY, CDR2 FYNNEI. The DNA for the CDR3 is TGTGCCAGCACCCGGATTGGACAGGGGTCACCCCTCCACTTT. Translated, it gives CASTRIGQGSPLHF.

The chain carries TRBV6-1 and TRBJ2-5; possible D gene TRBD2, 5 bases. TRBJ2-7 matches the DNA end more closely, so the J call is doubtful. The CDR3 contains 13 residues. CDR1 is MNHNS and CDR2 is SASEGT in the germline V gene. Here the CDR3 reads CASSEREINEQYF. Here the CDR3 DNA reads TGTGCCAGCAGTGAGAGGGAAATTAACGAGCAGTACTTC.

V and J are TRBV6-6 and TRBJ2-2, with 7 bases fitting TRBD1. CDR3 length equals 13 residues. The trim removed 6 bases at V and 6 bases at J, leaving 4 bases unmatched. CDR1 and CDR2 from the germline V gene are MNHNY and SVGAGI (reference sequence). For the CDR3, the DNA is TGTGCCAGCAGGGATACAGGGGCCGGGGAGCTGTTTTTT. Translation gives CASRDTGAGELFF.

The chain joins TRBV7-9 to TRBJ1-1; D may be TRBD1 (6 bases). Trimming took off 1 base at V and 10 bases at J, with 16 bases between the two ends. The germline V gene encodes CDR1 SEHNR and CDR2 FQNEAQ (reference sequence). The CDR3 length is 14 residues. Here the CDR3 reads CASSLGRAGAGAFF. In DNA form, the CDR3 reads TGTGCCAGCAGCTTAGGAAGAGCAGGGGCAGGAGCTTTCTTT.

The genes are TRBV7-3 and TRBJ2-5; TRBD2 matches 10 bases. This CDR3 spans 17 amino acids. With 0 bases clipped from V and 4 bases from J, the junction kept 8 bases outside the gene matches. Germline V gene lookup returns CDR1 SGHTA and CDR2 FQGTGA. CDR3 DNA sequence: TGTGCCAGCAGCTTAACGGGCATAGCGGGAGGATCAGAGACCCAGTACTTC. Its protein is CASSLTGIAGGSETQYF.

J is TRBJ2-3 and V is TRBV14; 9 nucleotides agree with TRBD1. J gave up 1 base and V 4 bases, and 3 bases lay outside the gene matches. This CDR3 has 15 amino acids. In germline, CDR1 is SGHDN, CDR2 FVKESK. The CDR3 nucleotides read TGTGCCAGCAGCCGACGGACAGGGGGCACAGATACGCAGTATTTT. Its protein is CASSRRTGGTDTQYF.

The chain's CDR3 is CASSVVSGSTDTQYF. The CDR3 nucleotides read TGTGCCAGCAGCGTAGTTAGCGGGAGCACAGATACGCAGTATTTT. The gene calls are TRBV9 and TRBJ2-3; 7 bases line up with TRBD2. This CDR3 has 15 residues. Losses at the gene ends were 0 bases for V and 0 bases for J; bases not matched to a gene: 1. CDR1 is SGDLS and CDR2 is YYNGEE in the germline V gene. The complete variable domain, with remaining parts taken from reference TRBV9 and TRBJ2-3, reads DSGVTQTPKHLITATGQRVTLRCSPRSGDLSVYWYQQSLDQGLQFLIQYYNGEERAKGNILERFSAQQFPDLHSELNLSSLELGDSALYFCASSVVSGSTDTQYFGPGTRLTVL.

The CDR3 region has the DNA TGTGCCAGCAGTGATACCTCGGGGGAGCAGTACTTC. It is translated as CASSDTSGEQYF. The chain has TRBV27 and TRBJ2-7, with a possible D match to TRBD2 (5 bases). V was shortened by 5 bases and J by 7 bases, with 12 bases between the two germline ends. The CDR3 spans 12 residues. Germline-derived CDR1 and CDR2 are MNHEY and SMNVEV (reference sequence).

This clone came up a few times. The V and J genes are TRBV6-1 and TRBJ2-7; D call uncertain. Germline V lookup: CDR1 MNHNS, CDR2 SASEGT. This CDR3 comprises 12 residues. The CDR3 DNA is TGTTCCAAGCAGAAGGCGGCATACGAGCAGTACTTC. Translating it yields CSKQKAAYEQYF.